Listed here are 20 T cell receptor beta chains from one sample, sequenced in a study of early T cells in non-severe SARS-CoV-2 infection (dated by TCRdb to the early 2020s). Receptor libraries were prepared by 5' RACE. TCRdb shows the sequencer as NextSeq 500. TCRdb's own reprocessing of the public reads used fastp at Q25 and MiXCR and kept productive beta chains. Every distinct CDR3 protein forms one entry, paired with its most common genes and DNA. The sample data list roughly 64,000 distinct CDR3 sequences, and less than 9.5% of these were observed just once. Of the sample, around 15% falls within the top ten clones. The material was whole blood, obtained at baseline. All receptors derive from an adult who was a healthcare worker with PCR-confirmed SARS-CoV-2 infection or an uninfected control (not recorded which).

This sequence joins TRBV5-1 and TRBJ2-1; D unclear. The CDR3 contains 15 residues. Germline assignment: CDR1 SGHRS and CDR2 YFSETQ. Trimming shortened V by 5 bases and J by 0 bases, and 12 bases separated the two germline ends. The CDR3 DNA reads as TGCGCCAGCAGTCCAAGGAGCGCCTCCTACAATGAGCAGTTCTTC. It is translated as CASSPRSASYNEQFF.

This clonotype was recorded many times. V and J are TRBV7-9 and TRBJ2-5; 7 nucleotides match TRBD1. The V and J ends lost 4 bases and 2 bases, in that order; junction bases with no gene match: 7. The germline gives CDR1 SEHNR, CDR2 FQNEAQ (reference sequence). The CDR3 totals 15 residues. The CDR3 sequence is CASSSGQVIQETQYF. The DNA for the CDR3 is TGTGCCAGCAGCTCCGGACAGGTGATACAAGAGACCCAGTACTTC.

This clonotype was observed a handful of times. The chain carries TRBV12-3 or TRBV12-4 and TRBJ2-7, with TRBD2 identical over 9 bases. The CDR3 is made up of 19 amino acids. Trimming cost V 5 bases and J 7 bases; bases outside gene matches: 24. The CDR3 region is CASSHTLPILAGAVDEQYF. CDR3 sequence (DNA): TGTGCCAGCAGTCATACCCTCCCCATTTTAGCGGGAGCCGTCGATGAGCAGTACTTC.

The sample holds a few counts of this clonotype. The chain has TRBV5-1 and TRBJ2-7; D gene uncertain. Between the trimmed V and J ends, which lost 0 bases and 2 bases, there was a span of 12 bases. This CDR3 has 15 residues. Germline CDR1 reads SGHRS; CDR2 reads YFSETQ. The CDR3 is CASSLGVGLTYEQYF. As DNA, the CDR3 is TGCGCCAGCAGCTTGGGAGTAGGGCTGACCTACGAGCAGTACTTC. Full variable domain (missing parts from reference TRBV5-1 and TRBJ2-7): KAGVTQTPRYLIKTRGQQVTLSCSPISGHRSVSWYQQTPGQGLQFLFEYFSETQRNKGNFPGRFSGRQFSNSRSEMNVSTLELGDSALYLCASSLGVGLTYEQYFGPGTRLTVT.

The chain carries TRBV2 and TRBJ2-1; no clear D gene. Germline lookup yields CDR1 SNHLY and CDR2 FYNNEI. This CDR3 region has 13 residues. Trimming cost V 3 bases and J 4 bases, with 7 bases left between them. CDR3 in DNA: TGTGCCAGCAGTGATGCTAGATACAATGAGCAGTTCTTC. It translates to CASSDARYNEQFF.

In its sample, this clonotype was seen a few times. The J gene is TRBJ2-7, the V gene TRBV6-1, with 8 bases fitting TRBD1. The germline V gene encodes CDR1 MNHNS and CDR2 SASEGT. The CDR3 is made up of 14 amino acids. J lost 1 base, V lost 1 base, and 0 bases had no gene match. CDR3 residues: CASSEGTGSYEQYF. The CDR3 DNA is TGTGCCAGCAGTGAAGGGACAGGGTCCTACGAGCAGTACTTC.

This rearrangement joins TRBV9 to TRBJ1-2; perhaps TRBD1 as D (5 bases). In germline, CDR1 is SGDLS, CDR2 YYNGEE. V was clipped by 0 bases and J by 1 base, with 16 bases between them. The CDR3 covers 17 residues. The DNA of the CDR3 is TGTGCCAGCAGCGTAGGACACACCCCGACAGATAACTATGGCTACACCTTC. This gives the protein CASSVGHTPTDNYGYTF.

This clonotype was seen only a few times. This chain connects TRBV20-1 to TRBJ2-3; 7 nucleotides match TRBD1. Per the germline V gene, CDR1 is DFQATT and CDR2 is SNEGSKA (reference sequence). The CDR3 covers 14 residues. V lost 6 bases to trimming and J lost 3 bases; unmatched junction nucleotides: 9. Here the CDR3 DNA reads TGCAGTGCAACACCGGGACAGATGACAGATACGCAGTATTTT. It translates to CSATPGQMTDTQYF.

The chain is built from TRBV20-1 and TRBJ2-2, with 7 positions matching TRBD1. J gave up 6 bases and V 6 bases, and 7 bases lay outside the gene matches. The germline V gene has CDR1 DFQATT and CDR2 SNEGSKA (reference sequence). The CDR3 covers 13 residues. CDR3 loop: CSAAPGGPGELFF. Here the CDR3 DNA reads TGCAGTGCCGCCCCAGGGGGTCCCGGGGAGCTGTTTTTT.

This clonotype has ten or more counts. V usage is TRBV19 and J usage is TRBJ1-2; the D gene is possibly TRBD1 (6 bases). The CDR3 runs 14 residues. Trimming took 7 bases from V and 8 from J, leaving 20 bases between them. The germline V gene encodes CDR1 LNHDA and CDR2 SQIVND (reference sequence). CDR3: CASTGRGSRGGYTF. The CDR3, as DNA: TGTGCCAGTACCGGACGAGGAAGCAGGGGCGGCTACACCTTC.

This clonotype was found a few times. The V call is TRBV7-8, the J call TRBJ2-3; 13 bases match TRBD2. In germline, CDR1 is SGHVS, CDR2 FQNEAQ. With V trimmed by 2 bases and J by 3 bases, 11 bases remained unmatched. This CDR3 has 19 residues. The DNA of the CDR3 is TGTGCCAGCAGCTTATACCCACTAGCGGGAGGGCCTACAACAGATACGCAGTATTTT. Protein sequence: CASSLYPLAGGPTTDTQYF. Drawing the rest from reference TRBV7-8 and TRBJ2-3, the complete variable domain is GAGVSQSPRYKVAKRGQDVALRCDPISGHVSLFWYQQALGQGPEFLTYFQNEAQLDKSGLPSDRFFAERPEGSVSTLKIQRTQQEDSAVYLCASSLYPLAGGPTTDTQYFGPGTRLTVL.

This clonotype was counted at least ten times. The genes are TRBV18 and TRBJ2-7; 9 nucleotides align to TRBD1. Germline-derived CDR1 and CDR2 are KGHSH and LQKENI. V was pared by 2 bases and J by 6 bases, with 8 bases of the junction left unmatched. This CDR3 has 15 amino acids. For the CDR3, the DNA is TGTGCCAGCTCACCAGACAGGGACAGGGAAGGCGAGCAGTACTTC. Protein product: CASSPDRDREGEQYF.

This clonotype was picked up many times. The gene calls are TRBV7-2 and TRBJ2-7; 9 positions match TRBD2. The CDR3 is 15 amino acids. Germline V gene sequence: CDR1 SGHTA, CDR2 FQGNSA. J was trimmed by 7 bases and V by 4 bases; bases with no gene match: 11. Here the CDR3 reads CASSSPGGRAGEQYF. CDR3 coding DNA: TGTGCCAGCAGCTCCCCCGGCGGGAGGGCCGGGGAGCAGTACTTC. Full variable domain (rest looked up from reference TRBV7-2 and TRBJ2-7): GAGVSQSPSNKVTEKGKDVELRCDPISGHTALYWYRQSLGQGLEFLIYFQGNSAPDKSGLPSDRFSAERTGGSVSTLTIQRTQQEDSAVYLCASSSPGGRAGEQYFGPGTRLTVT.

The V call is TRBV7-9, the J call TRBJ2-7; no definite D call. CDR3 length equals 16 residues. Per germline, CDR1 SEHNR and CDR2 FQNEAQ (reference sequence). Trimming took off 1 base at V and 0 bases at J, with 13 bases between the two ends. The CDR3 reads CASSLVIVINSYEQYF. Here the CDR3 DNA reads TGTGCCAGCAGCTTAGTTATTGTGATCAACTCCTACGAGCAGTACTTC.

The chain links TRBV7-2 to TRBJ2-1, with D unclear. V was cut by 6 bases and J by 4 bases, with 10 bases left in between. This CDR3 spans 13 amino acids. Per germline, CDR1 SGHTA and CDR2 FQGNSA. CDR3 protein: CASSGNLYNEQFF. CDR3 in DNA: TGTGCCAGCAGTGGGAACCTATACAATGAGCAGTTCTTC.

This clonotype was picked up many times. The J gene is TRBJ2-1, the V gene TRBV7-6, with TRBD2 matching over 14 bases. The germline V gene encodes CDR1 SGHVS and CDR2 FNYEAQ. Losses at the gene ends were 5 bases for V and 1 base for J; bases not matched to a gene: 7. The CDR3 totals 18 residues. The CDR3 nucleotides read TGTGCCAGCAGCCCAAGACTAGCGGGAGGGATTTCCTACAATGAGCAGTTCTTC. It specifies CASSPRLAGGISYNEQFF.

This sequence joins TRBV5-1 and TRBJ1-1; D is ambiguous. CDR1 is SGHRS, CDR2 YFSETQ, per germline. This CDR3 has 13 amino acids. V was trimmed by 0 bases and J by 1 base, leaving 4 bases between them. The DNA of the CDR3 is TGCGCCAGCAGCTTGGCCCGGAACACTGAAGCTTTCTTT. It yields the protein CASSLARNTEAFF.

This clonotype turned up a few times. The chain employs TRBV12-3 or TRBV12-4 and TRBJ1-2; 7 bases line up with TRBD1. The CDR3 consists of 13 residues. The V gene end was trimmed by 7 bases and the J gene end by 4 bases; junction bases not matched to a gene: 6. CDR3: CASTLTGSYGYTF. The CDR3 DNA follows: TGTGCCAGCACCCTGACAGGGAGCTATGGCTACACCTTC.

This clonotype was counted only a few times. The CDR3 coding sequence is TGTGCCACCAGACCGGACAGGGGTGGATATGGCTACACCTTC. It specifies CATRPDRGGYGYTF. The genes are TRBV15 and TRBJ1-2; TRBD1 aligns across 9 bases. The CDR3 has 14 residues. Germline V gene lookup returns CDR1 LNHNV and CDR2 YYDKDF (reference sequence). The ends lost 6 bases at V and 5 bases at J; junction bases unmatched: 7.

At least ten counts were recorded for this clonotype. The V gene is TRBV19, the J gene TRBJ1-5, with D possibly being TRBD1 (6 bases). Germline V CDR1 and CDR2: LNHDA, SQIVND (reference sequence). Trimming pared 5 bases from V and 2 bases from J, leaving 13 bases between. The CDR3 loop spans 15 amino acids. The CDR3 spells CASSARGTGNQPQHF. In DNA form, the CDR3 reads TGTGCCAGTAGTGCCAGGGGCACGGGCAATCAGCCCCAGCATTTT.